This passage covers 10 T cell receptor beta chains from one sample sequenced in a study of T-cell memory formation after mild COVID-19. TCRdb fed the 5' RACE reads into MiXCR, producing one record per CDR3 protein. The sample lists 210,000 or so distinct CDR3 sequences, around 16% occurring once. Sequencing used PBMCs or a T cell subset sorted from them (not recorded which). The receptors derive from an adult woman who had mild COVID-19 (a few samples of this study predate the infection). Cell type and time point are not known.

This clonotype turned up a few times. The rearrangement uses TRBV7-3 and TRBJ2-5; D not resolved. The ends were cut back, 3 bases at V and 4 bases at J, with 9 bases in the middle. The germline CDR1 and CDR2 sequences are SGHTA and FQGTGA. This CDR3 is built from 13 residues. CDR3 DNA: TGTGCCAGCAGCTTCCACAAGGGAGAGACCCAGTACTTC. It is translated as CASSFHKGETQYF.

V gene TRBV4-1 combines with J gene TRBJ1-2; no clear D gene. The CDR3 runs 13 residues. Germline V gene lookup returns CDR1 MGHRA and CDR2 YSYEKL. V shed 0 bases and J shed 4 bases, with 6 bases lying between them. CDR3 protein: CASSQDRSYGYTF. The CDR3 DNA follows: TGCGCCAGCAGCCAAGATCGCAGCTATGGCTACACCTTC.

This chain joins TRBV19 and TRBJ1-1, with D maybe TRBD1 (5 bases). Germline CDR1 and CDR2: LNHDA and SQIVND (reference sequence). The CDR3 extends over 15 amino acids. With 1 base removed from V and 6 bases from J, the gap between germline ends came to 15 bases. The CDR3 coding sequence is TGTGCCAGTAGTATAGTGGCAGGGCCCTTTTCTGAAGCTTTCTTT. Translating gives CASSIVAGPFSEAFF.

Only a few counts were recorded for this clonotype. The chain employs TRBV10-3 and TRBJ2-5; 10 bases are a match to TRBD2. Trimming cost V 5 bases and J 5 bases; bases outside gene matches: 5. This CDR3 contains 14 residues. The germline V gene has CDR1 ENHRY and CDR2 SYGVKD. The CDR3 here is CAISSGGASETQYF. Written as DNA, the CDR3 is TGTGCCATCAGTAGCGGGGGGGCTTCGGAGACCCAGTACTTC.

This chain links TRBV7-9 with TRBJ2-7; 11 nucleotides agree with TRBD2. The junction had 16 bases not matched to a gene; V was cut back by 5 bases and J by 1 base. Germline V gene data show CDR1 as SEHNR and CDR2 as FQNEAQ (reference sequence). CDR3 length: 19 residues. The CDR3 region has the DNA TGTGCCAGCAGCCCGGTCCGGGTAGCGGGGGGGCCATCATCCTACGAGCAGTACTTC. Residues: CASSPVRVAGGPSSYEQYF.

This clonotype was seen a few times. V and J are TRBV20-1 and TRBJ1-6; D unclear. There are 14 residues in the CDR3. The V gene's germline CDR1 is DFQATT and CDR2 SNEGSKA (reference sequence). With 4 bases removed from V and 5 bases from J, the gap between germline ends came to 12 bases. CDR3 sequence (DNA): TGCAGTGCTAAAGAACAGCTTCATAATTCACCCCTCCACTTT. Its protein is CSAKEQLHNSPLHF.

J is TRBJ2-7 and V is TRBV6-2 or TRBV6-3; the D gene is possibly TRBD1 (6 bases). The CDR3 sequence is 13 residues long. Between the trimmed V and J ends, which lost 2 bases and 3 bases, there was a span of 8 bases. Germline values: CDR1 MNHEY, CDR2 SVGEGT. The CDR3 nucleotides read TGTGCCAGCAGTTACCCACAGGGCTACGAGCAGTACTTC. Protein: CASSYPQGYEQYF.

This clonotype was seen repeatedly, ten times or more. CDR3 coding DNA: TGTGCCAGCAGCTTAGCTAGGGGGAACACCGGGGAGCTGTTTTTT. Translation gives CASSLARGNTGELFF. The chain combines TRBV7-2 with TRBJ2-2; possibly TRBD1 for D (5 bases). The germline CDR1 and CDR2 sequences are SGHTA and FQGNSA. Trimming left V 0 bases short and J 1 base short, with 6 bases between. There are 15 residues in the CDR3.

The chain employs TRBV20-1 and TRBJ2-7; D ambiguous. Trimming stripped 4 bases from V and 5 bases from J, with 12 bases between. CDR3 length equals 12 residues. Germline assignment: CDR1 DFQATT and CDR2 SNEGSKA (reference sequence). The CDR3, as DNA: TGCAGTGCTACTGGGCTTGCTCACGAGCAGTACTTC. Residues: CSATGLAHEQYF.

The J gene is TRBJ2-2, the V gene TRBV24-1; D not resolved. The V and J ends lost 5 bases and 6 bases respectively, with 6 bases between them. Germline CDR1 reads KGHDR; CDR2 reads SFDVKD. The CDR3 has 12 residues. The chain's CDR3 is CATSGLAGELFF. The CDR3 nucleotides read TGTGCCACCAGTGGGTTGGCCGGGGAGCTGTTTTTT.